The 22 T cell receptor beta chains below were found in one sample sequenced in a study of identifying expanded T cells in peripheral blood. Clones were read by immunoSEQ multiplex PCR, and TCRdb kept only the in-frame ones, dropping some. The repertoire holds tens of thousands of clones, with 88% as singletons. Input material: blood. All receptors derive from a person aged 18-70 years in good health.

The J gene is TRBJ1-2, the V gene TRBV6-5; D call uncertain. From germline, CDR1 is MNHEY and CDR2 SVGAGI. Trimming removed 0 bases from V and 5 bases from J, with 10 bases in between. This CDR3 region has 14 residues. The DNA for the CDR3 is TGTGCCAGCAGTTACTCTGGATGGGGATATGGCTACACCTTC. It translates to CASSYSGWGYGYTF.

V gene TRBV2 combines with J gene TRBJ1-5, with D tentatively TRBD1 (5 bases). Germline V CDR1 and CDR2: SNHLY, FYNNEI. Between the trimmed V and J ends, which lost 7 bases and 9 bases, there was a span of 16 bases. The CDR3 runs 13 residues. The CDR3 DNA follows: TGTGCCAGCACTGTGACAGACCCTTCGCCCCAGCATTTT. Its protein is CASTVTDPSPQHF.

The V and J genes are TRBV7-6 and TRBJ1-3; 12 bases are shared with TRBD1. The germline CDR1 and CDR2 sequences are SGHVS and FNYEAQ. The CDR3 consists of 20 residues. Trimming removed 5 bases from V and 3 bases from J; junction bases left unmatched: 17. CDR3 sequence reads: CASSPGGLRDRGLRGNTIYF. The CDR3 nucleotides read TGTGCCAGCAGCCCCGGGGGTCTCCGGGACAGGGGGCTGCGTGGAAACACCATATATTTT.

The V and J genes are TRBV4-2 and TRBJ1-2; D is perhaps TRBD1 (6 bases). V dropped 0 bases and J dropped 5 bases, with 10 bases sitting between them. The CDR3 runs 14 residues. From germline, CDR1 is LGHNA and CDR2 YNFKEQ. CDR3 DNA sequence: TGTGCCAGCAGCCAAGAAACAGGGTATTATGGCTACACCTTC. Its protein product is CASSQETGYYGYTF.

The chain employs TRBV15 and TRBJ1-1; the D gene is possibly TRBD1 (5 bases). Between the trimmed V and J ends, which lost 4 bases and 2 bases, there was a span of 8 bases. The V gene's germline CDR1 is LNHNV and CDR2 YYDKDF (reference sequence). This CDR3 region has 13 residues. The CDR3 region has the DNA TGTGCCACCAGCAAGACAGACAACACTGAAGCTTTCTTT. It specifies CATSKTDNTEAFF.

The sample holds a few counts of this clone. The DNA for the CDR3 is TGCGCCAGCAGCTTGGACCGGGGCCCTAAGGCCGGGGAGCTGTTTTTT. This translates into CASSLDRGPKAGELFF. This chain joins TRBV5-1 and TRBJ2-2; D may be TRBD1 or TRBD2 (5 bases each). Trimming removed 0 bases at V and 6 bases at J, with 15 bases between. Germline CDR1 and CDR2: SGHRS and YFSETQ. The CDR3 loop spans 16 amino acids.

The table lists this clone with a few counts. The rearrangement joins TRBV6-5 to TRBJ1-2; tentatively, D is TRBD1 (5 bases). The ends were cut back, 5 bases at V and 5 bases at J, with 12 bases in the middle. Germline lookup yields CDR1 MNHEY and CDR2 SVGAGI. This CDR3 has 13 residues. The CDR3 sequence is CASSKQQGYGYTF. In DNA, the CDR3 is TGTGCCAGCAGTAAGCAGCAGGGATATGGCTACACCTTC.

The rearrangement joins TRBV19 to TRBJ2-5; 13 bases agree with TRBD2. There are 15 residues in the CDR3. Trimming removed 6 bases from V and 2 bases from J; junction bases left unmatched: 3. The germline V gene encodes CDR1 LNHDA and CDR2 SQIVND (reference sequence). CDR3 protein: CASRPGLAGQETQYF. DNA of the CDR3: TGTGCCAGTAGACCGGGACTAGCGGGGCAAGAGACCCAGTACTTC.

The chain employs TRBV11-2 and TRBJ1-1; TRBD1 might be the D (5 bases). V lost 7 bases, J lost 5 bases, and 17 bases lay in between. The CDR3 consists of 14 residues. Germline CDR1 and CDR2: SGHAT and FQNNGV. CDR3 DNA: TGTGCCAGCACCGGATGGGGGATGGGGACTGAAGCTTTCTTT. Translating gives CASTGWGMGTEAFF. The whole variable domain, filled in from reference TRBV11-2 and TRBJ1-1, reads EAGVAQSPRYKIIEKRQSVAFWCNPISGHATLYWYQQILGQGPKLLIQFQNNGVVDDSQLPKDRFSAERLKGVDSTLKIQPAKLEDSAVYLCASTGWGMGTEAFFGQGTRLTVV.

V and J are TRBV10-3 and TRBJ2-2; 11 nucleotides match TRBD2. The CDR3 length is 18 residues. Germline trimming cut 8 bases from V and 0 bases from J; bases unmatched to any gene: 11. The germline CDR1 and CDR2 sequences are ENHRY and SYGVKD. The CDR3 region is CAIRSGTSGNANTGELFF. In DNA, the CDR3 is TGTGCCATCCGATCCGGGACTAGCGGCAACGCGAACACCGGGGAGCTGTTTTTT.

This clone was recorded once. CDR3 sequence: CASSLPRQGSVLAFF. The CDR3 DNA reads as TGTGCCAGCAGCTTACCCCGCCAGGGGAGCGTGCTGGCTTTCTTT. This chain uses TRBV7-9 with TRBJ1-1, with a weak D call TRBD1 (6 bases). CDR1 and CDR2 (germline): SEHNR, FQNEAQ (reference sequence). The CDR3 runs 15 residues. V lost 2 bases and J 11 bases, leaving 21 bases between the germline ends.

This clone was seen a few times. The chain joins TRBV2 to TRBJ1-5, with 7 bases that match TRBD1. Losses at the gene ends were 7 bases for V and 4 bases for J; bases not matched to a gene: 7. Germline CDR1 is SNHLY and CDR2 is FYNNEI. The CDR3 consists of 14 residues. The CDR3 DNA follows: TGTGCCAGCACCGAACAACAGGGGAATCAGCCCCAGCATTTT. Translating gives CASTEQQGNQPQHF. Looking up the rest from reference TRBV2 and TRBJ1-5 gives the full variable domain: EPEVTQTPSHQVTQMGQEVILRCVPISNHLYFYWYRQILGQKVEFLVSFYNNEISEKSEIFDDQFSVERPDGSNFTLKIRSTKLEDSAMYFCASTEQQGNQPQHFGDGTRLSIL.

The rearrangement joins TRBV6-5 to TRBJ1-1, with D possibly TRBD1 on 6 matching bases. V lost 7 bases and J lost 8, with 11 bases in between. Germline assignment: CDR1 MNHEY and CDR2 SVGAGI. The CDR3 contains 11 residues. The CDR3 DNA reads TGTGCCAGCAAAAACAGGGAAGAAGCTTTCTTT. Its translation is CASKNREEAFF.

This chain joins TRBV6-6 and TRBJ1-1; 7 nucleotides agree with TRBD1. The V segment lost 5 bases and the J segment 7 bases; nucleotides outside the gene matches: 13. The CDR3 is made up of 15 amino acids. CDR1 MNHNY and CDR2 SVGAGI come from the germline V gene (reference sequence). CDR3: CASSTYRGPGIEAFF. DNA for the CDR3: TGTGCCAGCAGTACTTACAGGGGCCCGGGGATTGAAGCTTTCTTT.

This rearrangement joins TRBV19 to TRBJ2-1; no reliable D call. This CDR3 comprises 16 residues. V shed 6 bases and J shed 6 bases, with 21 bases lying between them. Germline CDR1 is LNHDA and CDR2 is SQIVND (reference sequence). DNA for the CDR3: TGTGCCAGTAGCCATCCCCCGAGGAGTCCCCGCAATGAGCAGTTCTTC. This encodes CASSHPPRSPRNEQFF. Supplemented by reference TRBV19 and TRBJ2-1, the full variable domain reads DGGITQSPKYLFRKEGQNVTLSCEQNLNHDAMYWYRQDPGQGLRLIYYSQIVNDFQKGDIAEGYSVSREKKESFPLTVTSAQKNPTAFYLCASSHPPRSPRNEQFFGPGTRLTVL.

This rearrangement joins TRBV27 to TRBJ2-5; a weak D match, TRBD2 (5 bases). This CDR3 has 14 residues. Germline loops: CDR1 MNHEY, CDR2 SMNVEV (reference sequence). Trimming left V 5 bases short and J 4 bases short, with 14 bases between. DNA of the CDR3: TGTGCCAGCAGTCCCCGGACTCACCCAGAGACCCAGTACTTC. Protein: CASSPRTHPETQYF.

CDR3 sequence (DNA): TGTGCCAGCAGCTTAGACATCACTGAAGCTTTCTTT. It yields the protein CASSLDITEAFF. The chain uses TRBV7-8 and TRBJ1-1; D unresolved. Looked up from germline, CDR1 is SGHVS and CDR2 is FQNEAQ. The CDR3 is 12 residues long. V was shortened by 1 base and J by 4 bases, with 4 bases between the two germline ends.

Here the CDR3 reads CASSPRGEGSGGYTF. In DNA form, the CDR3 reads TGTGCCAGCAGTCCTCGAGGTGAAGGATCGGGTGGCTACACCTTC. The chain links TRBV27 to TRBJ1-2; unclear D gene. CDR3 length equals 15 residues. With 5 bases removed from V and 7 bases from J, the gap between germline ends came to 20 bases. Germline V CDR1 and CDR2: MNHEY, SMNVEV (reference sequence).

This clone showed up just once. The chain uses TRBV6-1 and TRBJ2-7, with no clear D. Trimming took 7 bases from V and 7 from J, leaving 11 bases between them. This CDR3 has 11 residues. Per the germline V gene, CDR1 is MNHNS and CDR2 is SASEGT. The CDR3 DNA sequence: TGTGCCAGCACCGCGGCCGGGGAGCAGTACTTC. Residues: CASTAAGEQYF.

The V gene is TRBV7-9, the J gene TRBJ2-6, with D tentatively TRBD1 (5 bases). Germline CDR1 is SEHNR and CDR2 is FQNEAQ (reference sequence). Trimming cost V 1 base and J 2 bases, with 6 bases left between them. The CDR3 loop spans 15 amino acids. CDR3: CASSLVRAGANVLTF. In DNA form, the CDR3 reads TGTGCCAGCAGCTTAGTCAGGGCTGGGGCCAACGTCCTGACTTTC.

The genes are TRBV19 and TRBJ1-1, with D unclear. Trimming shortened V by 9 bases and J by 1 base, and 12 bases separated the two germline ends. The germline gives CDR1 LNHDA, CDR2 SQIVND (reference sequence). The CDR3 sequence is 13 residues long. CDR3 coding DNA: TGTGCCAGCTCCGAGCGGGGGAACACTGAAGCTTTCTTT. Translating gives CASSERGNTEAFF.

The chain is built from TRBV6-6 and TRBJ2-1, with 11 bases matching TRBD2. The CDR3 consists of 15 residues. Losses at the gene ends were 6 bases for V and 6 bases for J; bases not matched to a gene: 7. Germline loops: CDR1 MNHNY, CDR2 SVGAGI (reference sequence). The CDR3 DNA is TGTGCCAGCAGCACGACTAGCGGGGAGGGCAATGAGCAGTTCTTC. It encodes CASSTTSGEGNEQFF.